A selection of T cell receptor beta chains follows, all from one sample in a study of molecular identifiers for immune sequencing clone quantification. One entry per CDR3 protein results from TCRdb running MiXCR on the PCR reads. The sample has around 40,000 distinct CDR3 sequences, about a fifth seen once. Sequenced material: naive CD8+ T cells from blood, with Jurkat cell RNA spiked in. All receptors come from a human donor in good health. Some libraries in this study had Jurkat cell RNA spiked in. Both conserved end residues are trimmed from each CDR3.

TRBJ2-1 | TRBV29-1 | SVEGTSGRYNEQF
TRBJ2-7 | TRBV10-3 | AISAGTSSYEQY
TRBJ1-1 | TRBV6-5 | ASSYSPPGTGIIAETEAF
TRBJ2-1 | TRBV4-1 | ASSQDPANPYNEQF
TRBJ2-3 | TRBV7-9 | ASSSGPHTDTQY
TRBJ1-1 | TRBV30 | AFFPGPRGPEAF
TRBJ2-2 | TRBV6-5 | ASSYYGGANTGELF
TRBJ1-5 | TRBV6-2/TRBV6-3 | ASSSPSIYSNQPQH
TRBJ2-6 | TRBV7-9 | ASSPRRANVLT
TRBJ2-1 | TRBV27 | ASSPLWDGSYNEQF
TRBJ2-7 | TRBV28 | ASSNRVFYEQY
TRBJ2-3 | TRBV11-3 | ASSLRGTDTQY
TRBJ2-3 | TRBV20-1 | SAPGLDSSDTQY
TRBJ1-5 | TRBV27 | ASSLGGYNQPQH
TRBJ2-7 | TRBV11-2 | ASSLVGTERGSYEQY
TRBJ2-1 | TRBV7-2 | ASSPGLAVSLLYNEQF
TRBJ1-1 | TRBV12-3/TRBV12-4 | ATRTGGTEAF